Below, 27 T cell receptor beta chains from the same sample are listed, as sequenced in a study of shared clonotypes between healthy human individuals. Naive-designated CD8 cells lacked CD45RO, were positively enriched for CCR7, and omitted terminally differentiated effector memory CD45RA+ cells. The repertoire was sequenced with immunoSEQ multiplex PCR; TCRdb's copy has only in-frame clones and lacks some. In the table there are about 820,000 clones, about 91% of which are singletons. The sample consisted of naive CD8+ T cells sorted from blood. The source is a young man in good health.

The chain is built from TRBV6-1 and TRBJ2-1, with TRBD2 identical over 8 bases. This CDR3 is built from 15 residues. After removal of 7 bases from V and 0 bases from J, the junction contained 5 bases not matched to a gene. Per germline, CDR1 MNHNS and CDR2 SASEGT. CDR3: CASIHSGTSYNEQFF. The CDR3 DNA sequence: TGTGCCAGCATCCATAGCGGGACCTCCTACAATGAGCAGTTCTTC.

The chain combines TRBV27 with TRBJ1-1; TRBD1 is a possible D gene (5 bases). The V gene lost 2 bases and the J gene lost 14 bases, with 21 bases spanning the gap. The CDR3 contains 14 residues. Per the germline V gene, CDR1 is MNHEY and CDR2 is SMNVEV (reference sequence). CDR3 protein: CASSLLGTPGTGFF. As DNA, the CDR3 is TGTGCCAGCAGTTTACTAGGGACCCCGGGTACTGGCTTCTTT.

This clone was recorded once. This chain joins TRBV5-1 and TRBJ2-7; D possibly corresponds to TRBD1 (5 bases). The CDR3 has 14 residues. Trimming took off 4 bases at V and 4 bases at J, with 15 bases between the two ends. CDR1 and CDR2 from the germline V gene are SGHRS and YFSETQ. Here the CDR3 DNA reads TGCGCCAGCAGCCTTGATAAGACAGTATACGAGCAGTACTTC. Translating gives CASSLDKTVYEQYF.

Comments on this clone: Other DNA variants within this sample encode the same CDR3. DNA of the CDR3: TGCGCCAGCAGCAGCGGACAGGGGAACTATGGCTACACCTTC. This translates into CASSSGQGNYGYTF. V usage is TRBV5-1 and J usage is TRBJ1-2; 9 bases match TRBD1. V lost 4 bases and J lost 2; bases outside the gene matches: 3. CDR3 length: 14 amino acids. Germline V gene sequence: CDR1 SGHRS, CDR2 YFSETQ.

A single count supports this clone. The chain couples TRBV7-9 to TRBJ2-7, with 7 nucleotides matching TRBD1. CDR3 length: 16 residues. Germline V gene lookup returns CDR1 SEHNR and CDR2 FQNEAQ (reference sequence). The trim removed 3 bases at V and 0 bases at J, leaving 8 bases unmatched. DNA of the CDR3: TGTGCCAGCAGCTTGGGCAGGGGGATCAGCTCCTACGAGCAGTACTTC. Translated, it gives CASSLGRGISSYEQYF.

V and J are TRBV7-9 and TRBJ2-7; D uncertain. Germline CDR1 is SEHNR and CDR2 is FQNEAQ (reference sequence). V lost 4 bases to trimming and J lost 2 bases, with 6 bases between them. This CDR3 comprises 12 residues. The CDR3 here is CASSSVAYEQYF. Here the CDR3 DNA reads TGTGCCAGCAGCTCAGTGGCCTACGAGCAGTACTTC.

This chain joins TRBV7-9 and TRBJ2-3, with D perhaps being TRBD1 or TRBD2 (5 bases each). V lost 11 bases and J lost 2, with 20 bases in between. Germline V gene lookup returns CDR1 SEHNR and CDR2 FQNEAQ (reference sequence). This CDR3 is built from 15 residues. Here the CDR3 reads CAGTRGAGDTDTQYF. For the CDR3, the DNA is TGTGCCGGGACGAGAGGCGCGGGCGACACAGATACGCAGTATTTT.

J is TRBJ1-1 and V is TRBV7-2; possible D gene TRBD1, 5 bases. Germline CDR1 and CDR2: SGHTA and FQGNSA. V shed 4 bases and J shed 3 bases, with 15 bases lying between them. CDR3 length: 15 residues. The CDR3 nucleotides are TGTGCCAGCAGCTCGGGGGTCGTGGGGGACACTGAAGCTTTCTTT. Translated, it gives CASSSGVVGDTEAFF. The whole variable domain, remainder taken from reference TRBV7-2 and TRBJ1-1, is GAGVSQSPSNKVTEKGKDVELRCDPISGHTALYWYRQSLGQGLEFLIYFQGNSAPDKSGLPSDRFSAERTGGSVSTLTIQRTQQEDSAVYLCASSSGVVGDTEAFFGQGTRLTVV.

V usage is TRBV19 and J usage is TRBJ2-2; 7 bases align to TRBD1. From germline, CDR1 is LNHDA and CDR2 SQIVND (reference sequence). Trimming at V came to 3 bases and at J to 4 bases, leaving 5 bases not matched to a gene. This CDR3 region has 15 residues. CDR3 nucleotide sequence: TGTGCCAGTAGTATCTGGGGACAGTTCACCGGGGAGCTGTTTTTT. Translated, it gives CASSIWGQFTGELFF.

The chain is built from TRBV29-1 and TRBJ2-1, with TRBD1 matching 8 bases. The J segment lost 7 bases and the V segment lost 3 bases, leaving 8 bases of the junction unmatched. In germline, CDR1 is SQVTM, CDR2 ANQGSEA. This CDR3 is 14 amino acids long. The CDR3 loop reads CSVDGQGIWNEQFF. CDR3 sequence (DNA): TGCAGCGTTGACGGACAGGGAATCTGGAATGAGCAGTTCTTC.

This clone came up once. The V and J genes are TRBV6-1 and TRBJ1-3; possibly TRBD1 for D (5 bases). Trimming took 6 bases from V and 0 from J, leaving 9 bases between them. CDR3 length equals 14 residues. CDR1 and CDR2 (germline): MNHNS, SASEGT. In DNA, the CDR3 is TGTGCCAGCAGAGCCAGGGACTCTGGAAACACCATATATTTT. Translation: CASRARDSGNTIYF.

This clone was seen a handful of times. This chain links TRBV9 with TRBJ2-7; 7 nucleotides line up with TRBD1. V gave up 2 bases and J gave up 4 bases; unmatched junction bases: 9. Germline V gives CDR1 SGDLS, CDR2 YYNGEE. This CDR3 region has 15 residues. The CDR3 region has the DNA TGTGCCAGCAGCGTTACAGGGGCACCCGGGTACGAGCAGTACTTC. As protein: CASSVTGAPGYEQYF.

The V call is TRBV27, the J call TRBJ2-7; tentatively, D is TRBD2 (6 bases). The CDR3 has 15 amino acids. CDR1 is MNHEY and CDR2 is SMNVEV in the germline V gene (reference sequence). With 6 bases removed from V and 4 bases from J, the gap between germline ends came to 19 bases. The CDR3 coding sequence is TGTGCCAGCAGACCCACCGGGGGTAGGAGGTACGAGCAGTACTTC. This codes for CASRPTGGRRYEQYF.

CDR3 residues: CASASGQYTGELFF. Written as DNA, the CDR3 is TGTGCCAGCGCCTCGGGACAATACACCGGGGAGCTGTTTTTT. V gene TRBV19 combines with J gene TRBJ2-2; D might be TRBD1 (6 bases). Trimming pared 9 bases from V and 3 bases from J, leaving 14 bases between. CDR3 size: 14 residues. The germline CDR1 and CDR2 sequences are LNHDA and SQIVND (reference sequence).

The V and J genes are TRBV19 and TRBJ1-3; no reliable D call. Trimming took off 3 bases at V and 3 bases at J, with 12 bases between the two ends. The CDR3 length is 15 residues. Per the germline V gene, CDR1 is LNHDA and CDR2 is SQIVND (reference sequence). This CDR3 is CASSISGALGNTIYF. The CDR3 bases are TGTGCCAGTAGTATCTCGGGCGCTCTTGGAAACACCATATATTTT. Supplemented by reference TRBV19 and TRBJ1-3, the full variable domain reads DGGITQSPKYLFRKEGQNVTLSCEQNLNHDAMYWYRQDPGQGLRLIYYSQIVNDFQKGDIAEGYSVSREKKESFPLTVTSAQKNPTAFYLCASSISGALGNTIYFGEGSWLTVV.

As to this clone: This sample also contains other DNA sequences that code for the same CDR3. The rearrangement joins TRBV2 to TRBJ2-1; D not resolved. V lost 3 bases to trimming and J lost 4 bases, with 4 bases between them. Germline V gene lookup returns CDR1 SNHLY and CDR2 FYNNEI. CDR3 length: 12 amino acids. The CDR3 loop reads CASSEGYNEQFF. CDR3 coding DNA: TGTGCCAGCAGTGAGGGTTACAATGAGCAGTTCTTC. Full variable domain (missing parts from reference TRBV2 and TRBJ2-1): EPEVTQTPSHQVTQMGQEVILRCVPISNHLYFYWYRQILGQKVEFLVSFYNNEISEKSEIFDDQFSVERPDGSNFTLKIRSTKLEDSAMYFCASSEGYNEQFFGPGTRLTVL.

The V gene is TRBV27, the J gene TRBJ1-5; 9 nucleotides line up with TRBD1. In germline, CDR1 is MNHEY, CDR2 SMNVEV (reference sequence). This CDR3 is 15 amino acids long. Trimming took 5 bases from V and 7 from J; bases not matched to a gene: 9. The CDR3 is CASSPRQGGRQPQHF. The CDR3 region has the DNA TGTGCCAGCAGTCCCAGACAGGGGGGGCGGCAGCCCCAGCATTTT.

This chain joins TRBV7-9 and TRBJ2-7, with 9 positions matching TRBD2. The length of the CDR3 is 16 residues. Per germline, CDR1 SEHNR and CDR2 FQNEAQ (reference sequence). J was trimmed by 7 bases and V by 7 bases; bases with no gene match: 17. CDR3 sequence (DNA): TGTGCCAGCAAGGAGGATTCCGGCGGGAGGGCCGGGGAGCAGTACTTC. This sequence encodes CASKEDSGGRAGEQYF.

V is TRBV4-1 and J is TRBJ2-1, with 7 bases that match TRBD2. Losses at the gene ends were 3 bases for V and 2 bases for J; bases not matched to a gene: 7. CDR3 length: 16 amino acids. In germline, CDR1 is MGHRA, CDR2 YSYEKL. The CDR3 loop reads CASSQSGGSAYNEQFF. Written as DNA, the CDR3 is TGCGCCAGCAGCCAGTCGGGCGGGAGTGCCTACAATGAGCAGTTCTTC.

V gene TRBV12-2 combines with J gene TRBJ1-2. TRBV12-2 is labeled a pseudogene. The CDR3 totals 17 residues. The CDR3 DNA reads TGTGCAAGTCGCTTACGAGGACCGGGACTGTACGCGTATGGCTACACCTTC. Residues: CASRLRGPGLYAYGYTF.

The chain joins TRBV6-1 to TRBJ1-1; perhaps TRBD1 as D (5 bases). Per the germline V gene, CDR1 is MNHNS and CDR2 is SASEGT. This CDR3 spans 13 amino acids. V was shortened by 6 bases and J by 6 bases, with 14 bases between the two germline ends. CDR3 sequence: CASSRDRSPEAFF. Here the CDR3 DNA reads TGTGCCAGCAGCAGAGACAGAAGTCCTGAAGCTTTCTTT.

In DNA, the CDR3 is TGTGCCACCAGACTCTTGCGGAACACCGGGGAGCTGTTTTTT. It translates to CATRLLRNTGELFF. This chain connects TRBV15 to TRBJ2-2; no reliable D call. The germline gives CDR1 LNHNV, CDR2 YYDKDF (reference sequence). The CDR3 loop spans 14 amino acids. Trimming stripped 6 bases from V and 1 base from J, with 9 bases between.

V is TRBV9 and J is TRBJ1-1, with D perhaps TRBD1 (5 bases). CDR1 is SGDLS, CDR2 YYNGEE, per germline. The ends were cut back, 3 bases at V and 4 bases at J, with 19 bases in the middle. CDR3 length: 16 amino acids. CDR3 sequence reads: CASSDLGDPGITEAFF. The CDR3, as DNA: TGTGCCAGCAGCGACTTGGGGGACCCGGGGATCACTGAAGCTTTCTTT.

This chain links TRBV4-1 with TRBJ1-1; D ambiguous. Germline lookup yields CDR1 MGHRA and CDR2 YSYEKL. Trimming took off 3 bases at V and 5 bases at J, with 16 bases between the two ends. This CDR3 comprises 15 residues. The CDR3 sequence: CASSQLSLVRTEAFF. CDR3 DNA: TGCGCCAGCAGCCAGCTGTCGTTGGTGAGGACTGAAGCTTTCTTT.

This clone was counted a single time. The J gene is TRBJ2-1, the V gene TRBV5-1; no firm D call. V was shortened by 0 bases and J by 7 bases, with 5 bases between the two germline ends. CDR1 is SGHRS, CDR2 YFSETQ, per germline. CDR3 length equals 12 residues. In DNA, the CDR3 is TGCGCCAGCAGCTTGGAGGAGAATGAGCAGTTCTTC. This translates into CASSLEENEQFF. The variable domain in full, with the rest retrieved from reference TRBV5-1 and TRBJ2-1, is KAGVTQTPRYLIKTRGQQVTLSCSPISGHRSVSWYQQTPGQGLQFLFEYFSETQRNKGNFPGRFSGRQFSNSRSEMNVSTLELGDSALYLCASSLEENEQFFGPGTRLTVL.

The chain combines TRBV19 with TRBJ2-3, with TRBD2 identical over 16 bases. The CDR3 has 23 amino acids. Germline CDR1 reads LNHDA; CDR2 reads SQIVND (reference sequence). With V trimmed by 5 bases and J by 1 base, 21 bases remained unmatched. Here the CDR3 DNA reads TGTGCCAGTAGTGATTCCAGCCTGGGGACTAGCGGGAGGGTTCCAACTGGCACAGATACGCAGTATTTT. It is translated as CASSDSSLGTSGRVPTGTDTQYF. Complete variable domain (other parts from reference TRBV19 and TRBJ2-3): DGGITQSPKYLFRKEGQNVTLSCEQNLNHDAMYWYRQDPGQGLRLIYYSQIVNDFQKGDIAEGYSVSREKKESFPLTVTSAQKNPTAFYLCASSDSSLGTSGRVPTGTDTQYFGPGTRLTVL.

This clone was detected once. The V gene is TRBV2, the J gene TRBJ1-1, with a tentative D call TRBD1 (6 bases). Deletions cut 5 bases from V and 7 bases from J, with 14 bases between. Germline values: CDR1 SNHLY, CDR2 FYNNEI. The CDR3 runs to 13 residues. For the CDR3, the DNA is TGTGCCAGCAGTACGACAGGCCGAATTGAAGCTTTCTTT. It specifies CASSTTGRIEAFF.